This is a list of T cell receptor beta chains from one sample in a study of cytomegalovirus exposure and HLA in healthy donors. The method was immunoSEQ multiplex PCR; TCRdb's version includes in-frame clones alone and lacks a portion of them. The table has fewer than 200,000 clones, roughly 74% seen once. The sample consisted of PBMCs. The origin of the receptors is a male donor in good health and CMV-seronegative. CDR3s include the opening cysteine and the closing phenylalanine or tryptophan. A D gene is named only where the DNA matches it firmly. Not all rows give a size; the values are once, few, many and, for expanded clones, a class.

>NA|TRBJ2-4|NA|TRBV9
CASSPTMSSIQYF
TGTGCCAGCAGCCCAACGATGAGTTCCATTCAGTACTTC
>NA|TRBJ2-5|NA|TRBV2
CASSEPGQETQYF
TGTGCCAGCAGTGAACCAGGACAAGAGACCCAGTACTTC
>TRBD1|TRBJ2-3|NA|TRBV5-6
CASSLEVVGQGADTQYF
TGTGCCAGCAGCTTGGAAGTAGTTGGACAGGGGGCAGATACGCAGTATTTT
>TRBD1|TRBJ2-7|few|TRBV11-1
CASSREGQVGEQYF
TGTGCCAGCAGCAGAGAGGGACAGGTGGGTGAGCAGTACTTC
>TRBD1|TRBJ2-5|NA|TRBV2
CASRQGATETQYF
TGTGCCAGCAGACAGGGGGCGACGGAGACCCAGTACTTC
>NA|TRBJ2-7|NA|TRBV27
CASSRQGAYEQYF
TGTGCCAGCAGTAGACAAGGTGCCTACGAGCAGTACTTC
>NA|TRBJ1-1|NA|TRBV7-9
CASSLVAARDTEAFF
TGTGCCAGCAGCTTAGTCGCGGCGCGGGACACTGAAGCTTTCTTT
>TRBD2|TRBJ2-3|NA|TRBV28
CASSLGAGGTDTQYF
TGTGCCAGCAGTTTAGGGGCGGGGGGCACAGATACGCAGTATTTT
>NA|TRBJ2-7|NA|TRBV6-5
CASSYSRQYEQYF
TGTGCCAGCAGTTACTCGCGGCAGTACGAGCAGTACTTC
>TRBD2|TRBJ2-7|NA|TRBV6-4
CASRLRLAGTYEQYF
TGTGCCAGCAGGTTGCGGCTAGCGGGGACCTACGAGCAGTACTTC
>NA|TRBJ2-2|NA|TRBV6-6
CAIRDGLSTGELFF
TGTGCCATCCGCGACGGGTTATCGACCGGGGAGCTGTTTTTT
>NA|TRBJ1-4|few|TRBV4-2
CASSQLSTNEKLFF
TGTGCCAGCAGCCAATTGTCGACTAATGAAAAACTGTTTTTT
>TRBD2|TRBJ2-1|NA|TRBV7-6
CASSLEASGSYNEQFF
TGTGCCAGCAGCTTAGAGGCCAGCGGGAGCTACAATGAGCAGTTCTTC
>NA|TRBJ1-2|NA|TRBV6-5
CASSYRSSNYGYTF
TGTGCCAGCAGTTACCGGAGTTCTAACTATGGCTACACCTTC
>TRBD1|TRBJ1-5|NA|TRBV10-3
CAISESGQGGNQPQHF
TGTGCCATCAGTGAGTCGGGACAGGGTGGCAATCAGCCCCAGCATTTT
>NA|TRBJ1-4|NA|TRBV30
CAWINVGARPKLFF
TGTGCCTGGATTAATGTGGGGGCCCGTCCAAAACTGTTTTTT
>TRBD1|TRBJ1-5|NA|TRBV19
CASSVQGGNQPQHF
TGTGCCAGTAGTGTTCAGGGGGGCAATCAGCCCCAGCATTTT
>TRBD1|TRBJ2-7|NA|TRBV9
CASSFGTGTATYEQYF
TGTGCCAGCAGCTTCGGAACCGGGACAGCAACCTACGAGCAGTACTTC
>NA|TRBJ2-3|NA|TRBV6-5
CASSYSTVADTQYF
TGTGCCAGCAGTTACTCGACAGTTGCAGATACGCAGTATTTT
>NA|TRBJ1-1|NA|TRBV19
CASSIRGGNAFF
TGTGCCAGTAGTATAAGAGGGGGAAATGCTTTCTTT
>NA|TRBJ2-7|NA|TRBV5-8
CASSLRFEQYF
TGTGCCAGCAGCTTGCGGTTCGAGCAGTACTTC
>TRBD2|TRBJ2-7|NA|TRBV28
CASSTGTRAYEQYF
TGTGCCAGCAGTACCGGGACTAGGGCTTACGAGCAGTACTTC
>TRBD2|TRBJ2-2|NA|TRBV7-6
CASSPRPAGVNTGELFF
TGTGCCAGCAGCCCAAGGCCAGCGGGGGTCAACACCGGGGAGCTGTTTTTT
>TRBD1|TRBJ2-1|NA|TRBV6-6
CASSYRDRTYNEQFF
TGTGCCAGCAGTTACAGGGACAGGACCTACAATGAGCAGTTCTTC
>TRBD1|TRBJ2-5|once|TRBV7-7
CASSRQGAQETQYF
TGTGCCAGCAGCCGACAGGGGGCTCAAGAGACCCAGTACTTC
>NA|TRBJ2-2|few|TRBV6-6
CASRRYPTGELFF
TGTGCCAGCAGGCGATATCCCACCGGGGAGCTGTTTTTT
>TRBD1|TRBJ1-1|NA|TRBV7-3
CASSRQGKGEAFF
TGTGCCAGCAGCCGACAGGGCAAGGGTGAAGCTTTCTTT
>NA|TRBJ2-7|NA|TRBV6-5
CASSRPQGSYEQYF
TGTGCCAGCAGCCGCCCCCAGGGCTCCTACGAGCAGTACTTC
>NA|TRBJ1-3|NA|TRBV7-2
CASSLQGNTIYF
TGTGCCAGCAGCCTACAGGGAAACACCATATATTTT
>NA|TRBJ1-6|few|TRBV6-5
CASSYSQGLWSPLHF
TGTGCCAGCAGTTACTCGCAGGGGCTTTGGTCACCCCTCCACTTT
>NA|TRBJ1-4|NA|TRBV5-1
CASSTQQGANEKLFF
TGCGCCAGCAGCACCCAACAGGGCGCTAATGAAAAACTGTTTTTT
>NA|TRBJ2-2|NA|TRBV9
CASNQGVATGELFF
TGTGCCAGCAACCAAGGGGTTGCCACCGGGGAGCTGTTTTTT
>NA|TRBJ2-1|NA|TRBV7-9
CASSPRLGYNEQFF
TGTGCCAGCAGCCCCCGACTCGGCTACAATGAGCAGTTCTTC
>TRBD2|TRBJ2-7|few|TRBV6-6
CASGRREGGNEQYF
TGTGCCAGCGGTAGGCGGGAGGGAGGGAACGAGCAGTACTTC
>NA|TRBJ1-4|once|TRBV11-2
CASSLSPPTEKLFF
TGTGCCAGCAGCTTATCCCCACCTACGGAAAAACTGTTTTTT
>TRBD2|TRBJ2-1|NA|TRBV27
CASSSSGTYNEQFF
TGTGCCAGCAGTTCTAGCGGGACTTACAATGAGCAGTTCTTC
>NA|TRBJ1-1|NA|TRBV27
CASSRQVTNTEAFF
TGTGCCAGCAGCCGACAGGTCACGAACACTGAAGCTTTCTTT
>TRBD2|TRBJ2-7|few|TRBV4-2
CASSQDITGGTYEQYF
TGTGCCAGCAGCCAAGATATTACGGGAGGGACCTACGAGCAGTACTTC
>TRBD1|TRBJ1-5|once|TRBV19
CASRSDRGIYQPQHF
TGTGCCAGTAGGTCGGACAGGGGAATTTATCAGCCCCAGCATTTT
>TRBD1|TRBJ2-1|NA|TRBV2
CASRGQGAAKNEQFF
TGTGCCAGCAGAGGACAGGGGGCGGCGAAAAATGAGCAGTTCTTC
>NA|TRBJ2-1|NA|TRBV19
CATWGDRPENEQFF
TGTGCTACATGGGGGGACCGACCGGAAAATGAGCAGTTCTTC
>NA|TRBJ2-7|NA|TRBV19
CASSQAIFGEQYF
TGTGCCAGTAGTCAGGCCATTTTTGGTGAGCAGTACTTC
>NA|TRBJ2-3|NA|TRBV18
CASSPRRRDTDTQYF
TGTGCCAGCTCACCTAGGAGGCGAGACACAGATACGCAGTATTTT
>NA|TRBJ1-5|NA|TRBV6-5
CASSYSYNSNQPQHF
TGTGCCAGCAGTTACTCGTATAATAGCAATCAGCCCCAGCATTTT
>NA|TRBJ1-1|NA|TRBV28
CASSLPAGGETEAFF
TGTGCCAGCAGTTTACCCGCGGGAGGGGAAACTGAAGCTTTCTTT
>NA|TRBJ2-1|NA|TRBV10-1
CASSDRGSYNEQFF
TGCGCCAGCAGTGACAGGGGCTCCTACAATGAGCAGTTCTTC
>NA|TRBJ2-3|NA|TRBV5-1
CASSLGGYSTDTQYF
TGCGCCAGCAGCTTGGGCGGCTATAGCACAGATACGCAGTATTTT
>NA|TRBJ2-1|NA|TRBV14
CASSRTTDNEQFF
TGTGCCAGCAGCAGAACGACAGACAATGAGCAGTTCTTC
>NA|TRBJ1-2|NA|TRBV18
CASSPGTRGYGYTF
TGTGCCAGCTCACCGGGGACAAGGGGTTATGGCTACACCTTC
>NA|TRBJ1-2|NA|TRBV7-3
CASRTQGNPYGYTF
TGTGCCAGCAGGACACAGGGCAACCCTTATGGCTACACCTTC
>TRBD1|TRBJ1-2|few|TRBV2
CASSEALVDRAQGYTF
TGTGCCAGCAGTGAAGCGCTTGTGGACAGGGCCCAGGGATACACCTTC
>TRBD1|TRBJ2-7|NA|TRBV7-9
CASSPGTGYEQYF
TGTGCCAGCAGCCCTGGGACAGGCTACGAGCAGTACTTC
>TRBD1|TRBJ1-5|once|TRBV6-4
CASEGQGSDQPQHF
TGTGCCAGCGAGGGACAGGGGAGCGATCAGCCCCAGCATTTT
>NA|TRBJ2-7|NA|TRBV6-5
CASSYGGGDYEQYF
TGTGCCAGCAGTTACGGTGGGGGCGATTACGAGCAGTACTTC
>NA|TRBJ2-2|NA|TRBV5-4
CASSEWDSGELFF
TGTGCCAGCAGCGAGTGGGACTCCGGGGAGCTGTTTTTT
>TRBD1|TRBJ1-1|NA|TRBV6-1
CASSDPGTGHVDTEAFF
TGTGCCAGCAGTGACCCAGGGACAGGGCATGTGGACACTGAAGCTTTCTTT
>NA|TRBJ2-7|NA|TRBV18
CASSPSTGSSYEQYF
TGTGCCAGCTCACCATCTACAGGGAGTTCCTACGAGCAGTACTTC
>TRBD1|TRBJ2-5|NA|TRBV5-4
CASSLQGARETQYF
TGTGCCAGCAGCTTACAGGGGGCGCGCGAGACCCAGTACTTC
>NA|TRBJ2-7|NA|TRBV6-5
CASSYRAGSSYEQYF
TGTGCCAGCAGTTACCGTGCGGGGAGTTCCTACGAGCAGTACTTC